This TCR beta chain was documented in a study of T cell repertoires in aging, cancer and after chemotherapy. This clonotype is judged medium-sized. Its antigen remains unidentified. This CDR3 has 16 amino acids. Germline V gene sequence: CDR1 LNHDA, CDR2 SQIVND (reference sequence). V was cut by 5 bases and J by 1 base, with 17 bases left in between. Rearranged V-D-J TRB sequences were amplified with a mixed TRB-A/B primer pool. Using its own MiXCR run on the multiplex PCR reads, TCRdb lists one record per CDR3 protein. This repertoire shows some 2,000 distinct CDR3 sequences, around 26% found once; its top ten account for roughly 34%. Notes on the study in general: The repertoire data cannot show anything about immunological memory following chemotherapy. Age-matched healthy donors had significantly more diverse, less clonal blood TCR repertoires than untreated cancer patients. Median generation probability rose over the chemotherapy interval in each cancer cohort, suggesting rebound thymic output.

Amplification of TCR beta used genomic DNA extracted from peripheral blood. The sequenced sample consisted of blood. This clonotype originated in a human donor in good health. The V call is TRBV19, the J call TRBJ2-5, with a weak D call TRBD2 (6 bases). The CDR3 DNA reads as TGTGCCAGTAGTCCGACTCAGGGACTCAGCCAAGAGACCCAGTACTTC. Its protein is CASSPTQGLSQETQYF.